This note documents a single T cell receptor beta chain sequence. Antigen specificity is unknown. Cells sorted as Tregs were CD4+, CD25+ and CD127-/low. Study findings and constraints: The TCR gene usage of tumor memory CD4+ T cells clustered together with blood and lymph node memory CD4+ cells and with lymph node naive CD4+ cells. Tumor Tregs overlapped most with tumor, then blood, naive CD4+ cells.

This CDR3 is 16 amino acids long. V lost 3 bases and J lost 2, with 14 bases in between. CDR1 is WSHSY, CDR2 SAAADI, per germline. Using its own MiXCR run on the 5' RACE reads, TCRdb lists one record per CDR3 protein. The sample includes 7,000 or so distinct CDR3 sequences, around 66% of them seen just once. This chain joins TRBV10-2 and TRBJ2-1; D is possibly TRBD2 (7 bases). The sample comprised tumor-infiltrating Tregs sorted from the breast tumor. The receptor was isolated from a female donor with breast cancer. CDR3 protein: CASSDERGATYNEQFF. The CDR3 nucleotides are TGCGCCAGCAGTGACGAACGGGGGGCCACCTACAATGAGCAGTTCTTC.